This T cell receptor beta chain came from a study of T-cell memory formation after mild COVID-19. Turning to the study itself: For the most part, TCR clusters were specific to one donor.

CDR3 length: 18 amino acids. V was clipped by 4 bases and J by 0 bases, with 21 bases between them. TCRdb ran MiXCR on the 5' RACE reads and lists one entry per CDR3 protein. Among roughly 400,000 distinct CDR3 sequences, approximately 15% were seen once, and the ten largest hold 20% to 25%. The sequence came from a young man who had mild COVID-19 (a few samples of this study predate the infection). Cell type and time point are not known. What was sequenced was PBMCs or a T cell subset sorted from them (not recorded which). V gene TRBV12-3 or TRBV12-4 combines with J gene TRBJ1-2; TRBD1 is a possible D gene (6 bases). The CDR3 spells CASSSRLPDRQANYGYTF. The CDR3 DNA reads as TGTGCCAGCAGTTCCCGCCTCCCAGACAGGCAGGCTAACTATGGCTACACCTTC.